A single T cell receptor (beta chain) is shown here with its context. Many counts were recorded for this clonotype. Its antigen target is currently unknown. One base away there is no much larger clone; base qualities are not given. These data come from a study of T cells in Graves' hyperthyroidism and ophthalmopathy (dated by TCRdb to the late 2010s). About the full investigation: Peripheral blood samples were taken at the time of initial diagnosis, prior to any treatment. To identify distinguishing TCR V-J signatures, a discovery cohort of roughly 100 patients was used, comprising 40 to 45 with Graves' ophthalmopathy and 55 to 65 with stable Graves' hyperthyroidism. Prospective prediction of ophthalmopathy was tested in an independent validation cohort consisting of roughly 20 hyperthyroidism patients and over 15 patients who later progressed to ophthalmopathy. For training and testing, the 100 or so patients in the discovery cohort were randomly divided in a 7:3 ratio. The study also compared thyroid tissue and blood T-cell repertoires from more than five Graves' hyperthyroidism patients. After sampling, hyperthyroidism patients received methimazole starting at 30 mg daily, and ophthalmopathy patients received high-dose intravenous methylprednisolone. According to the paper, TCR Vbeta CDR3 sequencing was carried out on over 130 peripheral blood samples, which came from fewer than 50 ophthalmopathy, around 75 hyperthyroidism and roughly 17 progressor patients. On the study overall, not on this receptor specifically: In validation, progression to ophthalmopathy was predicted by the model with about 70% sensitivity and 72.22% specificity, a median of approximately 6.5 months before onset. In cross-validation, a model built on a 13 V-J signature told ophthalmopathy apart from stable hyperthyroidism with under 90% sensitivity and approximately 84% specificity, and in testing the same model reached 80%/75%. Sample size was not statistically predetermined, and investigators were not blinded to group allocation. Most expanded thyroid clonotypes (frequency above 0.001) were also detected in blood, a finding suggesting that blood repertoires may reflect thyroid immune responses.

Stable Graves' hyperthyroidism was defined as no progression to ophthalmopathy during 18 months of follow-up. Hyperthyroidism patients were aged 18 to 65 years and newly diagnosed, with disease duration of less than 2 months. Exclusion was applied to patients with uncontrolled infections, other autoimmune diseases, pregnancy or lactation. Clinical symptoms, serum thyroxine and TRAb, thyroid ultrasound, and orbital computed tomography formed the basis for the diagnoses. PBMCs were isolated from around 10 ml of fresh peripheral blood by Ficoll-Paque density gradient centrifugation. Total RNA was extracted with Trizol reagent, and quality was checked on an Agilent 2100 Bioanalyzer. The TCR beta CDR3 regions were amplified from RNA transcripts. The TCR CDR3 was subjected to a first round of RT-PCR using the HTBI primer set and the Qiagen OneStep RT-PCR kit. A second multiplex PCR round built the libraries, followed by size selection and purification. Libraries were sequenced paired-end with 100 bp reads on an Illumina HiSeq2000. As for how the authors treated the data: SOAPnuke was used to process the raw data, throwing out any read that contained adapters or uncalled bases, had a mean Phred below 15, or lacked an exact constant-primer or identifier match. COPE v1.2.5 was used to merge high-quality paired reads, and clonotypes were defined as unique nucleotide sequences. MiTCR v1.1 was used to align the clonotypes against IMGT TRBV, TRBD and TRBJ reference segments. Only V-J combinations with frequency above 0.0001, covering 99.2% of repertoires, were analysed. A TCS score was defined as the ratio between F50 (clonal expansion) and ExV (chaos), using BLOSUM62-based TCRdist between CDR3 peptides within each V-J. Welch's t-statistics and random forest reduced around 520 V-J features to some 14, which were used in a naive Bayes classifier (R e1071). Using fastp at Q25 and MiXCR, TCRdb reprocessed the public reads and kept productive beta chains. Identical CDR3 protein sequences are pooled into one entry, listed with their most common genes and DNA. The authors' filters were not applied to this entry. Across this sample there are under 650,000 distinct CDR3 sequences, with around 15% seen only once. Approximately 3.8% of the sample is held by the ten biggest clonotypes.

The material sequenced was blood. This receptor was taken from a woman aged 25 to 45 with Graves' hyperthyroidism.

The CDR3 region has the sequence CASSYEGLGTDTQYF. The sequence in DNA is TGTGCCAGCAGCTATGAGGGGCTGGGGACAGATACGCAGTATTTT. The rearrangement joined TRBV7-2 to TRBJ2-3; the D segment is perhaps TRBD1 or TRBD2, each sharing 5 matched bases. V and J lose 4 bases and 3 bases, and a span of 14 bases separates them. The CDR3 contains 15 residues, cysteine and phenylalanine counted. The retained sequence is limited to the CDR3, 45 bases, with the frame set at the first base. CDR1 is given as SGHTA and CDR2 as FQGNSA, both from the germline V gene.